Listed here is a single T cell receptor beta chain. The data stem from a study of T cell changes during pregnancy in multiple sclerosis. Germline V gene data show CDR1 as SGDLS and CDR2 as YYNGEE. Trimming pared 0 bases from V and 2 bases from J, leaving 7 bases between. The CDR3 spans 14 residues. Using immunoSEQ multiplex PCR, the repertoire was profiled, and TCRdb retains in-frame clones only, with some absent. The sample gives under 70,000 clones, about nine tenths of which show up once; 1% to 1.5% is in the top ten. The clonotype was recovered from a female donor in good health, enrolled as a control in a pregnancy study. This rearrangement joins TRBV9 to TRBJ2-3; D perhaps matches TRBD2 (6 bases). This specimen consisted of peripheral blood, obtained after pregnancy. CDR3 residues: CASSVGGDTDTQYF. CDR3 in DNA: TGTGCCAGCAGCGTAGGGGGGGACACAGATACGCAGTATTTT.